One and the same sample provided the 23 T cell receptor beta chains below, sequenced in a study of T cell repertoires in cytomegalovirus infection (dated by TCRdb to between 2018 and 2021). Sequencing was performed on an Illumina HiSeq 1500. TCRdb reanalyzed the raw reads on its own, using fastp at Q25 for trimming and MiXCR for clone calling, and kept in-frame beta chains. Merged by CDR3 protein, the rows form single entries marked with the most common genes and DNA. The sample table contains about 300,000 distinct CDR3 sequences; only one count was recorded for around 9.6% of them. Approximately 2.3% of the sample goes to the ten largest clones. The sequenced material came from PBMCs. These receptors all stem from a human donor in good health (CMV status not recorded). Some clones in this sample may be carry-over from other donors' samples.

On this clonotype itself: It may be a read error: a sequence one base away is much more abundant. This chain links TRBV29-1 with TRBJ2-3, with D possibly matching TRBD1 (5 bases). Germline V lookup: CDR1 SQVTM, CDR2 ANQGSEA. V gave up 4 bases and J gave up 7 bases, with 12 bases separating them. CDR3 length: 12 amino acids. The CDR3 region is CSVGQGLNTQYF. The DNA for the CDR3 is TGCAGCGTTGGCCAGGGTCTAAATACGCAGTATTTT.

This clonotype was picked up many times. The CDR3 nucleotides read TGTGCCAGCAGCTTAGGGGGTCCCAAACCCGAGCAGTACTTC. It specifies CASSLGGPKPEQYF. The rearrangement uses TRBV7-2 and TRBJ2-7; unclear D gene. Germline V gene lookup returns CDR1 SGHTA and CDR2 FQGNSA. The CDR3 is 14 amino acids. V was pared by 1 base and J by 6 bases, with 13 bases between.

This clonotype has ten or more counts. V usage is TRBV5-5 and J usage is TRBJ1-1; D remains ambiguous. Germline V lookup: CDR1 SGHKS, CDR2 YYEKEE (reference sequence). This CDR3 is built from 12 residues. V lost 4 bases and J lost 7, with 11 bases in between. The CDR3 DNA follows: TGTGCCAGCAGCGGAGTTAGGAATGAAGCTTTCTTT. Translated, it gives CASSGVRNEAFF.

This clonotype was detected ten times or more. V usage is TRBV9 and J usage is TRBJ1-2, with 9 bases that match TRBD1. This CDR3 has 16 residues. Trimming cost V 4 bases and J 4 bases; bases outside gene matches: 11. CDR1 is SGDLS, CDR2 YYNGEE, per germline. The DNA for the CDR3 is TGTGCCAGCAGCACCCGAAGGACAGGGGAAGGCTATGGCTACACCTTC. Protein sequence: CASSTRRTGEGYGYTF.

This clonotype was seen only a few times. This chain connects TRBV29-1 to TRBJ2-7; the D gene is possibly TRBD1 (6 bases). CDR3 length: 13 amino acids. V lost 5 bases, J lost 6 bases, and 17 bases lay in between. Germline lookup yields CDR1 SQVTM and CDR2 ANQGSEA. The CDR3, as DNA: TGCAGCGTTCTTTGGACAGCGGCAGGCGAGCAGTACTTC. It translates to CSVLWTAAGEQYF.

This clonotype was counted only a few times. The chain links TRBV19 to TRBJ1-2, with a tentative D call TRBD1 (6 bases). Germline CDR1 and CDR2: LNHDA and SQIVND (reference sequence). This CDR3 is 11 amino acids long. V gave up 9 bases and J gave up 7 bases, with 12 bases separating them. CDR3 amino acids: CASERGAGYTF. CDR3 bases: TGTGCCAGCGAGAGGGGGGCTGGCTACACCTTC. The complete variable domain, with remaining parts taken from reference TRBV19 and TRBJ1-2, reads DGGITQSPKYLFRKEGQNVTLSCEQNLNHDAMYWYRQDPGQGLRLIYYSQIVNDFQKGDIAEGYSVSREKKESFPLTVTSAQKNPTAFYLCASERGAGYTFGSGTRLTVV.

The chain employs TRBV2 and TRBJ1-6; D may be TRBD1 (5 bases). V shed 4 bases and J shed 0 bases, with 7 bases lying between them. Per the germline V gene, CDR1 is SNHLY and CDR2 is FYNNEI. The length of the CDR3 is 15 residues. CDR3 in amino acids: CASSVRGSYNSPLHF. Here the CDR3 DNA reads TGTGCCAGCAGTGTGAGGGGCTCCTATAATTCACCCCTCCACTTT.

As DNA, the CDR3 is TGTGCCAGCAGGGACCTGGCGGGGCCGAACACTGAAGCTTTCTTT. Translating it yields CASRDLAGPNTEAFF. This sequence joins TRBV6-6 and TRBJ1-1; D is perhaps TRBD1 (5 bases). CDR1 MNHNY and CDR2 SVGAGI come from the germline V gene (reference sequence). Deletions cut 6 bases from V and 1 base from J, with 15 bases between. The CDR3 length is 15 residues.

This clonotype was counted many times. The rearrangement joins TRBV12-3 or TRBV12-4 to TRBJ2-6; D not resolved. This CDR3 contains 14 residues. The V end was cut by 1 base, the J end by 13 bases, with 14 bases between. CDR3: CASSLGAHLRVLTF. In nucleotides, the CDR3 is TGTGCCAGCAGTTTAGGGGCCCACTTACGTGTCCTGACTTTC.

This clonotype was counted many times. This sequence joins TRBV20-1 and TRBJ2-7; unclear D gene. Trimming stripped 1 base from V and 1 base from J, with 8 bases between. Per the germline V gene, CDR1 is DFQATT and CDR2 is SNEGSKA (reference sequence). The CDR3 is 13 amino acids. The CDR3 loop reads CSARAVLSYEQYV. The CDR3 nucleotides read TGCAGTGCTAGAGCAGTGCTGTCCTACGAGCAGTACGTC.

This clonotype occurred many times. The J gene is TRBJ1-4, the V gene TRBV20-1; D remains unclear. Trimming took 6 bases from V and 10 from J, leaving 18 bases between them. This CDR3 is built from 13 residues. Germline-derived CDR1 and CDR2 are DFQATT and SNEGSKA (reference sequence). In nucleotides, the CDR3 is TGCAGTGCCCGGGAGATGGTCTCTGGAAAACTGTTTTTT. Protein: CSAREMVSGKLFF.

This clonotype was seen many times. The V gene is TRBV7-2, the J gene TRBJ1-3; TRBD1 might be the D (6 bases). The CDR3 sequence is 16 residues long. Trimming took 5 bases from V and 4 from J, leaving 18 bases between them. Germline lookup yields CDR1 SGHTA and CDR2 FQGNSA. The CDR3 region has the DNA TGTGCCAGCAGCCCTGCTGGGGGCACGACCGGAAACACCATATATTTT. It codes for CASSPAGGTTGNTIYF. The whole variable domain, filled in from reference TRBV7-2 and TRBJ1-3, reads GAGVSQSPSNKVTEKGKDVELRCDPISGHTALYWYRQSLGQGLEFLIYFQGNSAPDKSGLPSDRFSAERTGGSVSTLTIQRTQQEDSAVYLCASSPAGGTTGNTIYFGEGSWLTVV.

At least ten counts were recorded for this clonotype. V is TRBV4-3 and J is TRBJ1-1, with a tentative D call TRBD1 (5 bases). Between the trimmed V and J ends, which lost 1 base and 4 bases, there was a span of 13 bases. Germline assignment: CDR1 LGHNA and CDR2 YSLEER. The CDR3 covers 15 residues. The CDR3 DNA reads TGCGCCAGCAGCCAAGGGCGGGGCACTGGCACTGAAGCTTTCTTT. As protein: CASSQGRGTGTEAFF.

This clonotype was seen ten or more times. The CDR3 nucleotides are TGTGCCAGCAATCGTTTAGGGCGGGGGACAGATACGCAGTATTTT. Protein: CASNRLGRGTDTQYF. The chain uses TRBV28 and TRBJ2-3, with 7 bases that match TRBD2. The CDR3 is made up of 15 amino acids. CDR1 and CDR2 (germline): MDHEN, SYDVKM. V lost 7 bases, J lost 3 bases, and 10 bases stayed unmatched.

The table lists this clonotype with many counts. The rearrangement links TRBV7-2 to TRBJ2-1, with TRBD1 matching over 8 bases. V shed 2 bases and J 4 bases; nucleotides not matched to a gene: 7. This CDR3 has 16 amino acids. Per germline, CDR1 SGHTA and CDR2 FQGNSA. This CDR3 reads CASSLNRDRTYNEQFF. CDR3 DNA: TGTGCCAGCAGCTTAAACCGGGACAGGACTTACAATGAGCAGTTCTTC.

This clonotype showed up just a few times. The junction differs from germline at one of its ends, possibly a read error. The chain is built from TRBV29-1 and TRBJ2-1; either TRBD1 or TRBD2 may fit D (5 bases each). Germline values: CDR1 SQVTM, CDR2 ANQGSEA. This CDR3 contains 16 residues. The CDR3 DNA reads as TGCAGCGTGGAAGGCTGGGGACGGTTCTCCTACAATGAGCAGTTCTTC. As protein: CSVEGWGRFSYNEQFF.

This clonotype was counted many times. The chain uses TRBV7-6 and TRBJ1-5; 7 bases are a match to TRBD1. J lost 0 bases, V lost 0 bases, and 5 bases had no gene match. CDR3 length equals 17 residues. Germline lookup yields CDR1 SGHVS and CDR2 FNYEAQ. CDR3 DNA: TGTGCCAGCAGCTTAGCGTATGACAGGGTTAGCAATCAGCCCCAGCATTTT. It yields the protein CASSLAYDRVSNQPQHF. The whole variable domain, remainder taken from reference TRBV7-6 and TRBJ1-5, is GAGVSQSPRYKVTKRGQDVALRCDPISGHVSLYWYRQALGQGPEFLTYFNYEAQQDKSGLPNDRFSAERPEGSISTLTIQRTEQRDSAMYRCASSLAYDRVSNQPQHFGDGTRLSIL.

The chain is built from TRBV29-1 and TRBJ1-1, with D perhaps matching TRBD1 (5 bases). Germline V gene sequence: CDR1 SQVTM, CDR2 ANQGSEA. Deletions cut 3 bases from V and 2 bases from J, with 10 bases between. The CDR3 runs to 13 residues. The CDR3 loop reads CSVDSGGNTEAFF. Here the CDR3 DNA reads TGCAGCGTTGATTCTGGGGGTAACACTGAAGCTTTCTTT.

This clonotype was found many times. The germline gene is not matched at one end of the junction; a read error may be the cause. The chain is built from TRBV7-9 and TRBJ1-2; tentative D call: TRBD1 (6 bases). The CDR3 has 15 residues. Germline V gives CDR1 SEHNR, CDR2 FQNEAQ (reference sequence). This chain's CDR3 is CASTLGRGPDYGYTF. The CDR3 bases are TGTGCCAGCACCTTAGGCCGGGGGCCGGACTATGGCTACACCTTC. Supplemented by reference TRBV7-9 and TRBJ1-2, the full variable domain reads DTGVSQNPRHKITKRGQNVTFRCDPISEHNRLYWYRQTLGQGPEFLTYFQNEAQLEKSRLLSDRFSAERPKGSFSTLEIQRTEQGDSAMYLCASTLGRGPDYGYTFGSGTRLTVV.

This clonotype was seen a few times. V usage is TRBV2 and J usage is TRBJ1-2; 8 nucleotides agree with TRBD1. From germline, CDR1 is SNHLY and CDR2 FYNNEI. CDR3 length equals 14 residues. The trim removed 4 bases at V and 7 bases at J, leaving 8 bases unmatched. The CDR3 reads CASSGSGTGVGYTF. In DNA form, the CDR3 reads TGTGCCAGCAGTGGGTCCGGGACAGGTGTTGGCTACACCTTC.

The table lists this clonotype with many counts. The chain joins TRBV6-5 to TRBJ1-1, with D perhaps TRBD1 (5 bases). Per germline, CDR1 MNHEY and CDR2 SVGAGI. CDR3 length: 13 amino acids. V shed 4 bases and J shed 4 bases, with 10 bases lying between them. The CDR3 loop is CASSWGVGTEAFF. DNA of the CDR3: TGTGCCAGCAGTTGGGGGGTCGGCACTGAAGCTTTCTTT.

In nucleotides, the CDR3 is TGTGCCAGCAGTTCTAGCCCAGGTGTCGAGCGGTACGTC. Amino acids: CASSSSPGVERYV. This sequence joins TRBV27 and TRBJ2-7; D is perhaps TRBD2 (5 bases). The germline CDR1 and CDR2 sequences are MNHEY and SMNVEV (reference sequence). The CDR3 extends over 13 amino acids.

This clonotype was seen many times. The chain joins TRBV20-1 to TRBJ2-3, with no clear D. The CDR3 length is 11 residues. Germline V gives CDR1 DFQATT, CDR2 SNEGSKA (reference sequence). Trimming took off 6 bases at V and 6 bases at J, with 10 bases between the two ends. For the CDR3, the DNA is TGCAGTGCCCAAGAGGTGGATACGCAGTATTTT. It encodes CSAQEVDTQYF.